The 22 T cell receptor beta chains presented below share a single source sample, sequenced in a study of shared clonotypes between healthy human individuals (dated by TCRdb to 2018 to 2021). Libraries were prepared through the immunoSEQ multiplex PCR assay. Held by TCRdb, this immuneACCESS table contains in-frame sequences only and omits some clones. Under half of the omission traces to an unresolved V gene where checked; the cause of the rest is unknown. This sample gives 2 million to 2.5 million clones in total; approximately 94% of them show up just once. The top ten clonotypes cover 0.1% to 0.15% of the sample. The sample consisted of naive CD4+ T cells sorted from blood. Explained via the paper, the cell subset or site label denotes: CD45RA+ positively selected. Receptor source: a man between 18 and 35 years old in good health.

The chain carries TRBV5-1 and TRBJ1-6; D perhaps matches TRBD1 (5 bases). The CDR3 length is 14 residues. V gave up 6 bases and J gave up 12 bases, with 19 bases separating them. Germline values: CDR1 SGHRS, CDR2 YFSETQ. The CDR3 protein is CASTWGGTREPLHF. In DNA form, the CDR3 reads TGCGCCAGCACCTGGGGGGGAACAAGGGAACCCCTCCACTTT.

The rearrangement links TRBV13 to TRBJ1-2; D is perhaps TRBD1 (6 bases). Trimming removed 1 base at V and 4 bases at J, with 13 bases between. CDR3 size: 15 residues. Germline CDR1 and CDR2: PRHDT and FYEKMQ (reference sequence). CDR3: CASSLAAGDGYGYTF. The CDR3 nucleotides read TGTGCCAGCAGCTTAGCGGCAGGGGATGGCTATGGCTACACCTTC. The variable domain in full, completed from reference TRBV13 and TRBJ1-2, reads AAGVIQSPRHLIKEKRETATLKCYPIPRHDTVYWYQQGPGQDPQFLISFYEKMQSDKGSIPDRFSAQQFSDYHSELNMSSLELGDSALYFCASSLAAGDGYGYTFGSGTRLTVV.

This chain uses TRBV19 with TRBJ1-5; a possible D gene is TRBD1 (5 bases). Germline V gene data show CDR1 as LNHDA and CDR2 as SQIVND (reference sequence). This CDR3 has 15 residues. V was trimmed by 4 bases and J by 3 bases, leaving 13 bases between them. The CDR3 loop is CASSSGGRVNQPQHF. DNA for the CDR3: TGTGCCAGTAGTAGTGGGGGTCGGGTCAATCAGCCCCAGCATTTT.

The chain links TRBV27 to TRBJ2-5; TRBD1 agrees at 7 bases. Germline values: CDR1 MNHEY, CDR2 SMNVEV (reference sequence). CDR3 length: 16 amino acids. V dropped 1 base and J dropped 5; count of bases not matched to a gene: 10. CDR3 residues: CASSLYRTGGAETQYF. CDR3 nucleotides: TGTGCCAGCAGTTTATATAGGACAGGAGGAGCGGAGACCCAGTACTTC.

This chain connects TRBV10-3 to TRBJ1-6, with D perhaps TRBD1 (5 bases). This CDR3 is 13 amino acids long. The V end lost 7 bases, the J end lost 7 bases, and 11 bases lay between the germline ends. Germline loops: CDR1 ENHRY, CDR2 SYGVKD. The CDR3 DNA sequence: TGTGCCATCAACCCAGGGCAGAATTCACCCCTCCACTTT. It specifies CAINPGQNSPLHF.

V and J are TRBV7-9 and TRBJ2-1; D unclear. The CDR3 totals 13 residues. Germline V gene data show CDR1 as SEHNR and CDR2 as FQNEAQ (reference sequence). The V end lost 3 bases, the J end lost 4 bases, and 7 bases lay between the germline ends. CDR3 in DNA: TGTGCCAGCAGCTTCAACAGTTACAATGAGCAGTTCTTC. This codes for CASSFNSYNEQFF.

The CDR3 DNA reads TGTGCCAGCAGTTTCATCAGGGGCGTGGATACGCAGTATTTT. Translation: CASSFIRGVDTQYF. The chain carries TRBV27 and TRBJ2-3; D perhaps matches TRBD1 (6 bases). This CDR3 is built from 14 residues. CDR1 MNHEY and CDR2 SMNVEV come from the germline V gene (reference sequence). V was cut by 3 bases and J by 6 bases, with 13 bases left in between.

Points on this clone: Within the sample, other DNA sequences also encode this same CDR3. The chain employs TRBV11-2 and TRBJ2-4; D remains ambiguous. Germline V gene data show CDR1 as SGHAT and CDR2 as FQNNGV. The CDR3 is made up of 14 amino acids. V shed 4 bases and J shed 0 bases, with 7 bases lying between them. The CDR3 protein is CASSSTVAKNIQYF. Here the CDR3 DNA reads TGTGCCAGCAGCTCGACGGTAGCCAAAAACATTCAGTACTTC.

The gene calls are TRBV4-1 and TRBJ1-2, with TRBD1 matching over 9 bases. The V gene's germline CDR1 is MGHRA and CDR2 YSYEKL. V gave up 1 base and J gave up 7 bases; unmatched junction bases: 1. The CDR3 loop spans 13 amino acids. CDR3 protein: CASSQGTGAGYTF. CDR3 DNA: TGCGCCAGCAGCCAAGGGACAGGGGCTGGCTACACCTTC.

This chain joins TRBV28 and TRBJ1-2; no firm D call. V dropped 3 bases and J dropped 0 bases, with 11 bases sitting between them. This CDR3 region has 15 residues. Germline V lookup: CDR1 MDHEN, CDR2 SYDVKM. This chain's CDR3 is CASSFPTLANYGYTF. The CDR3 DNA sequence: TGTGCCAGCAGTTTCCCCACGTTAGCTAACTATGGCTACACCTTC.

CDR3 DNA: TGCGCCAGCAGCTTGGGGGACTCACAATGGGATACGCAGTATTTT. It is translated as CASSLGDSQWDTQYF. J is TRBJ2-3 and V is TRBV5-1, with a weak D call TRBD2 (6 bases). CDR1 is SGHRS, CDR2 YFSETQ, per germline. The CDR3 has 15 residues. The V and J ends lost 0 bases and 6 bases respectively, with 14 bases between them.

This chain uses TRBV5-4 with TRBJ2-5; D not resolved. Trimming took 4 bases from V and 1 from J, leaving 11 bases between them. Germline CDR1 and CDR2: SGHNT and YYREEE (reference sequence). This CDR3 comprises 14 residues. Here the CDR3 reads CASSPDLTQETQYF. In nucleotides, the CDR3 is TGTGCCAGCAGCCCTGACCTTACCCAAGAGACCCAGTACTTC.

CDR3 protein: CASSLAPLTSGTDTQYF. The CDR3 DNA reads as TGCGCCAGCAGCTTGGCCCCCTTGACTAGCGGGACAGATACGCAGTATTTT. The chain combines TRBV5-1 with TRBJ2-3; 10 bases are a match to TRBD2. Unmatched junction bases numbered 7, after V lost 0 bases and J lost 3 bases. There are 17 residues in the CDR3. Germline CDR1 is SGHRS and CDR2 is YFSETQ.

This chain uses TRBV5-4 with TRBJ1-1; D is unresolved. The CDR3 covers 15 residues. Per the germline V gene, CDR1 is SGHNT and CDR2 is YYREEE (reference sequence). V was shortened by 2 bases and J by 0 bases, with 11 bases between the two germline ends. In nucleotides, the CDR3 is TGTGCCAGCAGCTTTCAACTGGGGATGAACACTGAAGCTTTCTTT. Translating it yields CASSFQLGMNTEAFF.

The rearrangement uses TRBV2 and TRBJ1-2; a possible D gene is TRBD1 (5 bases). This CDR3 contains 15 residues. The germline V gene has CDR1 SNHLY and CDR2 FYNNEI. Trimming took 6 bases from V and 5 from J, leaving 19 bases between them. The CDR3 sequence: CASSEGGGAKYGYTF. The CDR3 DNA sequence: TGTGCCAGCAGCGAGGGTGGAGGGGCCAAATATGGCTACACCTTC.

V gene TRBV14 combines with J gene TRBJ2-7, with a weak D call TRBD2 (5 bases). The CDR3 contains 15 residues. V was pared by 1 base and J by 1 base, with 11 bases between. Germline V gene sequence: CDR1 SGHDN, CDR2 FVKESK. The CDR3 bases are TGTGCCAGCAGCCAAGCTACTAGTTATTCCTACGAGCAGTACTTC. Its translation: CASSQATSYSYEQYF. Full variable domain (remainder filled in from reference TRBV14 and TRBJ2-7): EAGVTQFPSHSVIEKGQTVTLRCDPISGHDNLYWYRRVMGKEIKFLLHFVKESKQDESGMPNNRFLAERTGGTYSTLKVQPAELEDSGVYFCASSQATSYSYEQYFGPGTRLTVT.

A few counts support this clone. The chain links TRBV5-6 to TRBJ1-1; D not resolved. Germline CDR1 reads SGHDT; CDR2 reads YYEEEE. This CDR3 has 12 amino acids. V gave up 3 bases and J gave up 1 base, with 4 bases separating them. The CDR3 loop reads CASSWGNTEAFF. The DNA of the CDR3 is TGTGCCAGCAGCTGGGGGAACACTGAAGCTTTCTTT.

The gene calls are TRBV6-1 and TRBJ2-7; maybe TRBD1 (6 bases). V was trimmed by 4 bases and J by 0 bases, leaving 10 bases between them. The CDR3 consists of 14 residues. Per germline, CDR1 MNHNS and CDR2 SASEGT. This CDR3 reads CASSGRTVSYEQYF. In DNA, the CDR3 is TGTGCCAGCAGTGGGAGGACAGTCTCCTACGAGCAGTACTTC.

The chain recombines TRBV4-2 with TRBJ2-2; D uncertain. Germline CDR1 and CDR2: LGHNA and YNFKEQ. V lost 3 bases to trimming and J lost 1 base, with 12 bases between them. The length of the CDR3 is 16 residues. The DNA of the CDR3 is TGTGCCAGCAGCCAGTATCGCCTAGGGAACACCGGGGAGCTGTTTTTT. It yields the protein CASSQYRLGNTGELFF.

The chain couples TRBV7-8 to TRBJ2-2; 8 nucleotides agree with TRBD2. Germline CDR1 is SGHVS and CDR2 is FQNEAQ. The CDR3 spans 18 residues. V was pared by 0 bases and J by 4 bases, with 10 bases of the junction left unmatched. The CDR3 bases are TGTGCCAGCAGCTTAGCGCTCTCCAGCGGGAGTGGCACCGGGGAGCTGTTTTTT. Encoded protein: CASSLALSSGSGTGELFF.

The chain is built from TRBV5-1 and TRBJ1-1, with unresolved D. Per germline, CDR1 SGHRS and CDR2 YFSETQ. V lost 3 bases and J 1 base, leaving 16 bases between the germline ends. The CDR3 is 16 residues long. The CDR3 loop is CASSSGNIGWNTEAFF. The CDR3 DNA is TGCGCCAGCAGCTCTGGGAACATAGGTTGGAACACTGAAGCTTTCTTT.

V is TRBV4-1 and J is TRBJ2-3, with 8 positions matching TRBD2. V trimming: 4 bases; J trimming: 2 bases; junction bases outside the gene matches: 5. Looked up from germline, CDR1 is MGHRA and CDR2 is YSYEKL. This CDR3 has 15 amino acids. The CDR3 DNA sequence: TGCGCCAGCAGCCGTAGCGGGACAATCACAGATACGCAGTATTTT. It codes for CASSRSGTITDTQYF.